The 20 T cell receptor beta chains given below trace back to one sample, sequenced in a study of early T cells in non-severe SARS-CoV-2 infection. Via MiXCR, TCRdb re-called the 5' RACE reads, giving one row per CDR3 protein. The table shows roughly 76,000 distinct CDR3 sequences, with 10% to 15% occurring only once. Sequences were obtained from whole blood. These receptors all come from an adult who was a healthcare worker with PCR-confirmed SARS-CoV-2 infection or an uninfected control (not recorded which).

This clonotype was found many times. The chain employs TRBV20-1 and TRBJ2-7; 9 positions match TRBD1. V lost 5 bases and J lost 0; bases outside the gene matches: 8. The CDR3 is 15 amino acids. Germline CDR1 reads DFQATT; CDR2 reads SNEGSKA (reference sequence). The CDR3 region is CSAEPGQGLSYEQYF. As DNA, the CDR3 is TGCAGTGCTGAACCCGGACAGGGGCTCTCCTACGAGCAGTACTTC.

The gene calls are TRBV20-1 and TRBJ1-6; 9 bases map to TRBD1. Germline CDR1 DFQATT, CDR2 SNEGSKA (reference sequence). This CDR3 region has 14 residues. The V segment lost 6 bases and the J segment 9 bases; nucleotides outside the gene matches: 9. The CDR3 bases are TGCAGTGCGACTCCGGGACAGGGTCTTTCACCCCTCCACTTT. Translating it yields CSATPGQGLSPLHF.

Many counts were recorded for this clonotype. This sequence joins TRBV7-3 and TRBJ2-3; D gene unclear. There are 14 residues in the CDR3. Germline values: CDR1 SGHTA, CDR2 FQGTGA. Trimming pared 5 bases from V and 3 bases from J, leaving 12 bases between. This CDR3 reads CASSPRRETDTQYF. The CDR3 DNA reads TGTGCCAGCAGCCCCCGGCGCGAAACAGATACGCAGTATTTT.

This clonotype was seen only a few times. This chain links TRBV9 with TRBJ1-5, with TRBD1 as a possible D gene (5 bases). The germline V gene encodes CDR1 SGDLS and CDR2 YYNGEE. The CDR3 consists of 13 residues. Trimming shortened V by 4 bases and J by 4 bases, and 9 bases separated the two germline ends. The CDR3 loop is CASSRGTNQPQHF. The CDR3 nucleotides read TGTGCCAGCAGCCGTGGGACGAATCAGCCCCAGCATTTT. Full variable domain (missing parts from reference TRBV9 and TRBJ1-5): DSGVTQTPKHLITATGQRVTLRCSPRSGDLSVYWYQQSLDQGLQFLIQYYNGEERAKGNILERFSAQQFPDLHSELNLSSLELGDSALYFCASSRGTNQPQHFGDGTRLSIL.

Many counts were recorded for this clonotype. The gene calls are TRBV28 and TRBJ1-5; D unclear. This CDR3 spans 15 amino acids. CDR1 MDHEN and CDR2 SYDVKM come from the germline V gene. Trimming took 7 bases from V and 4 from J, leaving 17 bases between them. The CDR3 DNA follows: TGTGCCAGCATCCCTGAGCGGGGTGCAAATCAGCCCCAGCATTTT. This gives the protein CASIPERGANQPQHF.

This clonotype appeared many times. V and J are TRBV7-9 and TRBJ2-1; D is tentatively TRBD1 or TRBD2 (7 bases each). V shed 0 bases and J shed 15 bases, with 15 bases lying between them. The length of the CDR3 is 13 residues. Per germline, CDR1 SEHNR and CDR2 FQNEAQ (reference sequence). The CDR3 reads CASSLAVQGGWFF. For the CDR3, the DNA is TGTGCCAGCAGCTTAGCAGTTCAGGGGGGGTGGTTCTTC.

V gene TRBV20-1 combines with J gene TRBJ2-1, with 7 bases fitting TRBD1. The trim removed 8 bases at V and 8 bases at J, leaving 12 bases unmatched. The CDR3 is 13 residues long. In germline, CDR1 is DFQATT, CDR2 SNEGSKA (reference sequence). The CDR3: CSHRQTGWDEQFF. The DNA of the CDR3 is TGCAGTCACCGGCAGACAGGGTGGGATGAGCAGTTCTTC.

This chain uses TRBV30 with TRBJ2-7; D possibly matches TRBD1 or TRBD2 (7 bases each). CDR3 size: 13 residues. CDR1 and CDR2 from the germline V gene are GTSNPN and SVGIG (reference sequence). V was trimmed by 3 bases and J by 7 bases, leaving 16 bases between them. CDR3 sequence (DNA): TGTGCCTGGAGGAAGGGGACAGCGGGGGAGCAGTACTTC. This gives the protein CAWRKGTAGEQYF.

This clonotype was seen a handful of times. The chain combines TRBV9 with TRBJ2-7, with 8 bases aligning to TRBD1. From germline, CDR1 is SGDLS and CDR2 YYNGEE. V shed 3 bases, J shed 6 bases, and the junction held 11 bases outside the gene matches. CDR3 length: 15 amino acids. Here the CDR3 DNA reads TGTGCCAGCAGCGCGCTAGGACAGGGAAGGGGCGAGCAGTACTTC. Translated: CASSALGQGRGEQYF.

The chain is built from TRBV20-1 and TRBJ2-3; the D is unclear. This CDR3 has 19 amino acids. Per germline, CDR1 DFQATT and CDR2 SNEGSKA (reference sequence). Trimming removed 0 bases from V and 0 bases from J, with 22 bases in between. DNA of the CDR3: TGCAGTGCTAGAGATTTTTTCGGATCTGCAGCGCCTAGCACAGATACGCAGTATTTT. Translated: CSARDFFGSAAPSTDTQYF.

In its sample, this clonotype was seen many times. The genes are TRBV10-1 and TRBJ2-1; possibly TRBD2 for D (5 bases). This CDR3 is built from 13 residues. Germline values: CDR1 WNHNN, CDR2 SYGVQD (reference sequence). The V and J ends lost 6 bases and 2 bases respectively, with 8 bases between them. CDR3 sequence (DNA): TGCGCCAGCAGCCGGGAACCCTACAATGAGCAGTTCTTC. It translates to CASSREPYNEQFF.

With respect to this clonotype: A much bigger clone sits one base away, suggesting this may be a read error. V usage is TRBV7-2 and J usage is TRBJ2-1; D possibly corresponds to TRBD2 (5 bases). CDR1 and CDR2 (germline): SGHTA, FQGNSA. The CDR3 is made up of 15 amino acids. This chain's CDR3 is CASNLGSGNYNEQFF. The DNA for the CDR3 is TGTGCCAGCAACTTAGGGTCCGGGAACTACAATGAGCAGTTCTTC.

This clonotype has a count of ten or more. V usage is TRBV2 and J usage is TRBJ2-2; D is unclear. The germline V and J ends were trimmed by 6 bases and 0 bases, with 14 bases remaining between them. The length of the CDR3 is 16 residues. Germline CDR1 SNHLY, CDR2 FYNNEI. The CDR3 is CASSFEDPTNTGELFF. In DNA, the CDR3 is TGTGCCAGCAGCTTCGAGGACCCGACGAACACCGGGGAGCTGTTTTTT.

The rearrangement uses TRBV28 and TRBJ1-4; D is perhaps TRBD1 (5 bases). Trimming shortened V by 5 bases and J by 2 bases, and 12 bases separated the two germline ends. The CDR3 is 15 residues long. Germline V gene sequence: CDR1 MDHEN, CDR2 SYDVKM. CDR3 protein: CASSHLRGTNEKLFF. The CDR3 DNA sequence: TGTGCCAGCAGTCACCTCCGGGGGACTAATGAAAAACTGTTTTTT.

This clonotype has just one count. This chain joins TRBV4-1 and TRBJ1-1, with a tentative D call TRBD1 (5 bases). The length of the CDR3 is 13 residues. Germline V gene data show CDR1 as MGHRA and CDR2 as YSYEKL. Trimming left V 0 bases short and J 10 bases short, with 12 bases between. The DNA for the CDR3 is TGCGCCAGCAGCCAAGATGGTTGGGACCGAGCTTTCTTT. Protein sequence: CASSQDGWDRAFF.

This clonotype has a count of ten or more. The chain is built from TRBV19 and TRBJ2-1; D tentatively fits TRBD1 or TRBD2 (5 bases each). This CDR3 has 16 residues. Trimming took 3 bases from V and 6 from J, leaving 18 bases between them. In germline, CDR1 is LNHDA, CDR2 SQIVND (reference sequence). CDR3: CASSIRFAGQGNEQFF. Here the CDR3 DNA reads TGTGCCAGTAGTATTAGGTTCGCGGGTCAGGGCAATGAGCAGTTCTTC.

The table lists this clonotype with many counts. This sequence joins TRBV20-1 and TRBJ1-3, with a weak D call TRBD1 (6 bases). The CDR3 totals 15 residues. V was shortened by 6 bases and J by 0 bases, with 15 bases between the two germline ends. Germline V gene sequence: CDR1 DFQATT, CDR2 SNEGSKA (reference sequence). The CDR3 coding sequence is TGCAGTGCCAGGGACAAGGTGATCTCTGGAAACACCATATATTTT. This sequence encodes CSARDKVISGNTIYF.

This clonotype appeared many times. The gene calls are TRBV7-6 and TRBJ2-7; 8 bases agree with TRBD1. The germline gives CDR1 SGHVS, CDR2 FNYEAQ. The ends lost 0 bases at V and 7 bases at J; junction bases unmatched: 8. The CDR3 is 15 amino acids. The CDR3 is CASSLAGTGFGEQYF. CDR3 sequence (DNA): TGTGCCAGCAGCTTAGCCGGGACAGGCTTCGGGGAGCAGTACTTC.

This clonotype was counted at least ten times. The chain links TRBV20-1 to TRBJ2-3; maybe TRBD2 (6 bases). CDR1 is DFQATT and CDR2 is SNEGSKA in the germline V gene (reference sequence). This CDR3 has 14 residues. Trimming left V 5 bases short and J 4 bases short, with 16 bases between. CDR3 nucleotide sequence: TGCAGTGCTCCGTTGCGGGGAGCGGCAGATACGCAGTATTTT. Translating it yields CSAPLRGAADTQYF.

The chain has TRBV3-1 and TRBJ2-2, with 8 bases aligning to TRBD2. This CDR3 has 12 amino acids. Germline V lookup: CDR1 LGHDT, CDR2 YNNKEL (reference sequence). V lost 8 bases, J lost 5 bases, and 1 base stayed unmatched. Written as DNA, the CDR3 is TGTGCCAGCTTAGCGGGGACCGGGGAGCTGTTTTTT. This encodes CASLAGTGELFF. Full variable domain (remainder filled in from reference TRBV3-1 and TRBJ2-2): DTAVSQTPKYLVTQMGNDKSIKCEQNLGHDTMYWYKQDSKKFLKIMFSYNNKELIINETVPNRFSPKSPDKAHLNLHINSLELGDSAVYFCASLAGTGELFFGEGSRLTVL.